A selection of T cell receptor beta chains follows, all from one sample in a study of blood T cell repertoires in COVID-19. Measured with immunoSEQ multiplex PCR; TCRdb has only the in-frame clones, and not every one. The top ten clones hold about 4.1% of a sample with some 150,000 clones, roughly nine tenths of them seen once. Sequencing was done on a sample of peripheral blood. Every receptor here comes from a woman in her fifties or sixties with active or convalescent COVID-19. CDR3s leave out the opening cysteine and the closing phenylalanine or tryptophan. Each record gives: CDR3 protein, J gene, V gene, CDR3 length.

CDR3 protein: ATSGQADYTGELF
J gene: TRBJ2-2
V gene: TRBV6-1
CDR3 length: 13

CDR3 protein: ASSLGRVAGNNYGYT
J gene: TRBJ1-2
V gene: TRBV5-4
CDR3 length: 15

CDR3 protein: ASAQQGSGNTIY
J gene: TRBJ1-3
V gene: TRBV2
CDR3 length: 12

CDR3 protein: ASSLDAAVGGGYT
J gene: TRBJ1-2
V gene: TRBV7-9
CDR3 length: 13

CDR3 protein: ASRPTGDLEKLF
J gene: TRBJ1-4
V gene: TRBV6-5
CDR3 length: 12

CDR3 protein: ASSPTSGGYNEQF
J gene: TRBJ2-1
V gene: TRBV11-3
CDR3 length: 13

CDR3 protein: ASSVAGNNEQF
J gene: TRBJ2-1
V gene: TRBV9
CDR3 length: 11

CDR3 protein: ASRKDRVGAEAF
J gene: TRBJ1-1
V gene: TRBV6-6
CDR3 length: 12

CDR3 protein: ASSTPPQRGALGDTQY
J gene: TRBJ2-3
V gene: TRBV7-2
CDR3 length: 16

CDR3 protein: ASKLPDPYGYT
J gene: TRBJ1-2
V gene: TRBV28
CDR3 length: 11

CDR3 protein: ASSDRGYSTDTQY
J gene: TRBJ2-3
V gene: TRBV6-4
CDR3 length: 13

CDR3 protein: ASSSTNSGNTIY
J gene: TRBJ1-3
V gene: TRBV7-9
CDR3 length: 12

CDR3 protein: ASSSSGQFTGELF
J gene: TRBJ2-2
V gene: TRBV7-2
CDR3 length: 13

CDR3 protein: ASSPNYLPSSYNSPLH
J gene: TRBJ1-6
V gene: TRBV4-1
CDR3 length: 16

CDR3 protein: ASSLAESTYEQY
J gene: TRBJ2-7
V gene: TRBV7-8
CDR3 length: 12

CDR3 protein: ASSQTGPTNEKLF
J gene: TRBJ1-4
V gene: TRBV4-3
CDR3 length: 13

CDR3 protein: ASKTLHSGNTIY
J gene: TRBJ1-3
V gene: TRBV2
CDR3 length: 12

CDR3 protein: ASSFGGTSGELF
J gene: TRBJ2-2
V gene: TRBV7-3
CDR3 length: 12

CDR3 protein: AISGGQGQNSPLH
J gene: TRBJ1-6
V gene: TRBV10-3
CDR3 length: 13

CDR3 protein: ASSIDRANQPQH
J gene: TRBJ1-5
V gene: TRBV19
CDR3 length: 12

CDR3 protein: ASSPGGGWDNYGYT
J gene: TRBJ1-2
V gene: TRBV18
CDR3 length: 14

CDR3 protein: ASGPHRNTEAF
J gene: TRBJ1-1
V gene: TRBV12-5
CDR3 length: 11

CDR3 protein: ASSPGLADRDTQY
J gene: TRBJ2-3
V gene: TRBV7-2
CDR3 length: 13

CDR3 protein: ASSSPRGGNTIY
J gene: TRBJ1-3
V gene: TRBV6-5
CDR3 length: 12

CDR3 protein: ASSLETGTEAF
J gene: TRBJ1-1
V gene: TRBV11-3
CDR3 length: 11

CDR3 protein: SVKQGTAYEQY
J gene: TRBJ2-7
V gene: TRBV29-1
CDR3 length: 11

CDR3 protein: ASSQGQEETQY
J gene: TRBJ2-5
V gene: TRBV4-1
CDR3 length: 11

CDR3 protein: ASSHRSGGVSYNEQF
J gene: TRBJ2-1
V gene: TRBV4-1
CDR3 length: 15

CDR3 protein: ASSFARGGEQY
J gene: TRBJ2-7
V gene: TRBV11-3
CDR3 length: 11

CDR3 protein: ASSESRGEETQY
J gene: TRBJ2-5
V gene: TRBV25-1
CDR3 length: 12

CDR3 protein: ASSTLGRNGYT
J gene: TRBJ1-2
V gene: TRBV5-5
CDR3 length: 11

CDR3 protein: AWTGFRTGGVLNTGELF
J gene: TRBJ2-2
V gene: TRBV30
CDR3 length: 17

CDR3 protein: ASSSRDTGTATGELF
J gene: TRBJ2-2
V gene: TRBV6-2/TRBV6-3
CDR3 length: 15

CDR3 protein: ASATQGTGGLMYQETQY
J gene: TRBJ2-5
V gene: TRBV12-5
CDR3 length: 17

CDR3 protein: ASSAGTTSYNEQF
J gene: TRBJ2-1
V gene: TRBV5-4
CDR3 length: 13

CDR3 protein: ASRGDTQETQY
J gene: TRBJ2-5
V gene: TRBV12-3/TRBV12-4
CDR3 length: 11

CDR3 protein: ASSPSGQGYTGELF
J gene: TRBJ2-2
V gene: TRBV18
CDR3 length: 14

CDR3 protein: SVLSDGNTIY
J gene: TRBJ1-3
V gene: TRBV29-1
CDR3 length: 10

CDR3 protein: ASSEGQTFRTQY
J gene: TRBJ2-5
V gene: TRBV19
CDR3 length: 12

CDR3 protein: ASSLSGLLYQETQY
J gene: TRBJ2-5
V gene: TRBV5-1
CDR3 length: 14

CDR3 protein: ASSYSRGLNEKLF
J gene: TRBJ1-4
V gene: TRBV6-5
CDR3 length: 13

CDR3 protein: ASSASGVVRETQY
J gene: TRBJ2-5
V gene: TRBV2
CDR3 length: 13

CDR3 protein: ASSKTGSANVLT
J gene: TRBJ2-6
V gene: TRBV7-3
CDR3 length: 12

CDR3 protein: ASIPQGNDEQF
J gene: TRBJ2-1
V gene: TRBV5-4
CDR3 length: 11

CDR3 protein: AISSDRANTEAF
J gene: TRBJ1-1
V gene: TRBV10-3
CDR3 length: 12

CDR3 protein: ASNDRGGTDTQY
J gene: TRBJ2-3
V gene: TRBV11-2
CDR3 length: 12

CDR3 protein: ASSPRGGNTEAF
J gene: TRBJ1-1
V gene: TRBV7-9
CDR3 length: 12

CDR3 protein: ASSVAGTGREQY
J gene: TRBJ2-7
V gene: TRBV9
CDR3 length: 12

CDR3 protein: ASSDLQTGLNSPLH
J gene: TRBJ1-6
V gene: TRBV25-1
CDR3 length: 14

CDR3 protein: ASSTTGSGYT
J gene: TRBJ1-2
V gene: TRBV27
CDR3 length: 10

CDR3 protein: ASSDHRGRGTGELF
J gene: TRBJ2-2
V gene: TRBV25-1
CDR3 length: 14

CDR3 protein: ASSPQGLEAF
J gene: TRBJ1-1
V gene: TRBV11-2
CDR3 length: 10

CDR3 protein: ASSPIRVGPQH
J gene: TRBJ1-5
V gene: TRBV12-3/TRBV12-4
CDR3 length: 11

CDR3 protein: SAGKGSDTQY
J gene: TRBJ2-3
V gene: TRBV29-1
CDR3 length: 10

CDR3 protein: ASSFWGAGAPD
J gene: TRBJ2-3
V gene: TRBV12-3/TRBV12-4
CDR3 length: 11

CDR3 protein: ASSHSFGEPQH
J gene: TRBJ1-5
V gene: TRBV14
CDR3 length: 11

CDR3 protein: ASSSYYGYT
J gene: TRBJ1-2
V gene: TRBV9
CDR3 length: 9

CDR3 protein: ASRRQGSSYEQY
J gene: TRBJ2-7
V gene: TRBV19
CDR3 length: 12